Below, 6 T cell receptor beta chains from the same sample are listed, as sequenced in a study of shared clonotypes between healthy human individuals. Clones were sequenced by immunoSEQ multiplex PCR, and TCRdb holds only the in-frame ones, with some missing. The sample shows 2,500,000 or so clones, roughly nine tenths of them seen only once. Sequencing was performed on naive CD4+ T cells sorted from blood. Sample subset: CD45RA+ positively selected. These receptors all come from a man aged 18 to 29 in good health.

The rearrangement links TRBV6-5 to TRBJ1-6; D uncertain. This CDR3 has 14 amino acids. Germline V gene sequence: CDR1 MNHEY, CDR2 SVGAGI. The V and J ends lost 0 bases and 10 bases respectively, with 10 bases between them. The chain's CDR3 is CASSYSGGHSPLHF. The CDR3 nucleotides read TGTGCCAGCAGTTACTCCGGCGGGCACTCACCCCTCCACTTT.

The chain joins TRBV18 to TRBJ1-6, with D unresolved. The CDR3 spans 15 residues. V gave up 4 bases and J gave up 7 bases, with 14 bases separating them. Germline V gene sequence: CDR1 KGHSH, CDR2 LQKENI. The CDR3 loop is CASSRLEMSNSPLHF. The CDR3 DNA follows: TGTGCCAGCTCACGTCTCGAGATGAGCAATTCACCCCTCCACTTT.

The chain uses TRBV7-2 and TRBJ2-1; D gene unclear. Germline V gives CDR1 SGHTA, CDR2 FQGNSA. V lost 7 bases and J lost 4, with 17 bases in between. The CDR3 spans 15 residues. Here the CDR3 reads CASIPGGGVYNEQFF. The CDR3 DNA reads as TGTGCCAGCATCCCAGGCGGTGGGGTTTACAATGAGCAGTTCTTC.

The chain recombines TRBV15 with TRBJ2-7; D is unresolved. The CDR3 contains 16 residues. The germline V gene encodes CDR1 LNHNV and CDR2 YYDKDF (reference sequence). Trimming pared 0 bases from V and 0 bases from J, leaving 12 bases between. Written as DNA, the CDR3 is TGTGCCACCAGCAGAGAAAGGTCGGCTCTCTCCTACGAGCAGTACTTC. Amino acid sequence: CATSRERSALSYEQYF.

As for this clone: At one boundary the junction diverges from the germline segment, which might be a read error. This chain connects TRBV4-2 to TRBJ2-7, with 7 bases aligning to TRBD1. The CDR3 contains 15 residues. The germline gives CDR1 LGHNA, CDR2 YNFKEQ. CDR3 nucleotide sequence: TGTGCCAACAGCCGAAGACAGGGCGCATTCGACGAGCAGTACTTC. It is translated as CANSRRQGAFDEQYF.

This chain links TRBV7-2 with TRBJ2-5; 7 bases are a match to TRBD2. Trimming at V came to 3 bases and at J to 1 base, leaving 5 bases not matched to a gene. The V gene's germline CDR1 is SGHTA and CDR2 FQGNSA. The CDR3 runs 15 residues. CDR3 loop: CASSFNPSGQETQYF. The CDR3 DNA follows: TGTGCCAGCAGCTTCAACCCTAGCGGCCAAGAGACCCAGTACTTC.